The 13 T cell receptor beta chains below were found in one sample sequenced in a study of regulatory T cells in long-lasting Graves disease. TCRdb independently ran MiXCR on the reads; one entry per CDR3 protein. The sample has around 780 distinct CDR3 sequences; over 75% are singletons. PBMC RNA served as the TCR library source. This specimen consisted of peripheral blood mononuclear cells (PBMCs), obtained with antithyroid drug treatment, in newly diagnosed or persistent Graves disease (not recorded which). The receptor set was obtained from a man younger than 35 with Graves disease.

The chain is built from TRBV2 and TRBJ2-2, with D possibly TRBD2 on 5 matching bases. The germline V gene encodes CDR1 SNHLY and CDR2 FYNNEI. Trimming removed 4 bases from V and 4 bases from J, with 10 bases in between. The CDR3 has 14 residues. This CDR3 is CASSVRTVTGELFF. For the CDR3, the DNA is TGTGCCAGCAGTGTCCGGACTGTCACCGGGGAGCTGTTTTTT.

The chain recombines TRBV5-6 with TRBJ2-1; D gene uncertain. Trimming removed 2 bases at V and 8 bases at J, with 5 bases between. The CDR3 length is 11 residues. Germline V gene data show CDR1 as SGHDT and CDR2 as YYEEEE. The CDR3 region is CASSFRDEQFF. The CDR3 DNA sequence: TGTGCCAGCAGCTTTAGAGATGAGCAGTTCTTC. Based on the CDR3 plus reference TRBV5-6 and TRBJ2-1, the full variable domain is DAGVTQSPTHLIKTRGQQVTLRCSPKSGHDTVSWYQQALGQGPQFIFQYYEEEERQRGNFPDRFSGHQFPNYSSELNVNALLLGDSALYLCASSFRDEQFFGPGTRLTVL.

The CDR3 loop is CASSPRGINEKLFF. DNA for the CDR3: TGTGCCAGCTCACCTCGGGGGATTAATGAAAAACTGTTTTTT. This rearrangement joins TRBV18 to TRBJ1-4; D possibly corresponds to TRBD1 (5 bases). Trimming pared 3 bases from V and 4 bases from J, leaving 9 bases between. Germline CDR1 reads KGHSH; CDR2 reads LQKENI. The CDR3 totals 14 residues. Full variable domain (missing parts from reference TRBV18 and TRBJ1-4): NAGVMQNPRHLVRRRGQEARLRCSPMKGHSHVYWYRQLPEEGLKFMVYLQKENIIDESGMPKERFSAEFPKEGPSILRIQQVVRGDSAAYFCASSPRGINEKLFFGSGTQLSVL.

This sequence joins TRBV20-1 and TRBJ2-5; D is possibly TRBD1 (6 bases). The CDR3 contains 13 residues. With 2 bases removed from V and 2 bases from J, the gap between germline ends came to 9 bases. The germline V gene has CDR1 DFQATT and CDR2 SNEGSKA (reference sequence). The CDR3 sequence is CSARITGQETQYF. CDR3 in DNA: TGCAGTGCTAGAATAACAGGGCAAGAGACCCAGTACTTC.

The gene calls are TRBV12-3 or TRBV12-4 and TRBJ1-1; no reliable D call. The CDR3 is made up of 12 amino acids. V lost 4 bases, J lost 6 bases, and 9 bases lay in between. The CDR3 spells CASSSAEAEAFF. The CDR3 region has the DNA TGTGCCAGCAGTTCGGCTGAGGCTGAAGCTTTCTTT.

The chain couples TRBV5-1 to TRBJ2-3; TRBD2 matches 7 bases. This CDR3 comprises 17 residues. The germline CDR1 and CDR2 sequences are SGHRS and YFSETQ. With 3 bases clipped from V and 0 bases from J, the junction kept 10 bases outside the gene matches. CDR3 coding DNA: TGCGCCAGCAGCTCATTATTTAGCGGGCCTAGCACAGATACGCAGTATTTT. Amino acid sequence: CASSSLFSGPSTDTQYF.

This chain joins TRBV10-2 and TRBJ2-1; D tentatively reads TRBD1 or TRBD2 (6 bases each). CDR1 is WSHSY, CDR2 SAAADI, per germline. Trimming cost V 6 bases and J 7 bases, with 19 bases left between them. The CDR3 spans 15 residues. The CDR3 bases are TGCGCCAGCAGGCTCTTGAGCTTAGGGGGGAATGAGCAGTTCTTC. It translates to CASRLLSLGGNEQFF.

This clonotype was seen only once. The V and J genes are TRBV18 and TRBJ2-7; D may be TRBD1 or TRBD2 (6 bases each). Trimming removed 2 bases at V and 7 bases at J, with 21 bases between. From germline, CDR1 is KGHSH and CDR2 LQKENI. This CDR3 is 16 amino acids long. The CDR3 is CASSPTDSRAREEQYF. The CDR3 nucleotides read TGTGCCAGCTCACCAACGGACAGCCGGGCCCGGGAGGAGCAGTACTTC.

The chain is built from TRBV2 and TRBJ2-1; maybe TRBD2 (6 bases). The V and J ends lost 5 bases and 7 bases respectively, with 15 bases between them. The CDR3 has 14 amino acids. The V gene's germline CDR1 is SNHLY and CDR2 FYNNEI. In nucleotides, the CDR3 is TGTGCCAGCAGTCGCTACGGGACTGGGAATGAGCAGTTCTTC. It is translated as CASSRYGTGNEQFF.

The chain joins TRBV28 to TRBJ2-7; D is uncertain. V dropped 5 bases and J dropped 4 bases, with 12 bases sitting between them. The CDR3 has 13 residues. CDR1 is MDHEN, CDR2 SYDVKM, per germline. CDR3 DNA sequence: TGTGCCAGCAGTGATATGCCTTTATACGAGCAGTACTTC. Protein product: CASSDMPLYEQYF.

The chain uses TRBV5-1 and TRBJ2-1; no reliable D call. The germline gives CDR1 SGHRS, CDR2 YFSETQ. Trimming removed 0 bases from V and 3 bases from J, with 7 bases in between. This CDR3 contains 14 residues. CDR3 amino acids: CASSLEQNYNEQFF. Here the CDR3 DNA reads TGCGCCAGCAGCTTGGAACAGAACTACAATGAGCAGTTCTTC.

The chain couples TRBV4-1 to TRBJ2-7; D may be TRBD1 (6 bases). V lost 4 bases, J lost 3 bases, and 16 bases lay in between. The germline gives CDR1 MGHRA, CDR2 YSYEKL. The CDR3 contains 15 residues. The CDR3 DNA reads as TGCGCCAGCAGCCTCACAACTAGAGGGGGCTACGAGCAGTACTTC. This sequence encodes CASSLTTRGGYEQYF.

V usage is TRBV5-6 and J usage is TRBJ1-5; 8 bases line up with TRBD1. The CDR3 contains 14 residues. Germline CDR1 reads SGHDT; CDR2 reads YYEEEE. V dropped 5 bases and J dropped 7; count of bases not matched to a gene: 8. CDR3 DNA: TGTGCCAGCAGTTTAGGACAGGGCAGCCAGCCCCAGCATTTT. Translation: CASSLGQGSQPQHF.